The sequence of this T cell receptor beta chain was determined in a study of shared clonotypes between healthy human individuals. Germline CDR1 and CDR2: SGHNT and YENEEA. V was pared by 1 base and J by 6 bases, with 7 bases between. The CDR3 runs to 13 residues. In the naive CD8 group, cells lacked CD45RO and were positively selected for CCR7, so terminally differentiated effector memory CD45RA+ cells were left out. For this clone: Its antigen remains unidentified.

Notes on the study in general: Clonotypes shared by all four sorted-subset donors had higher generation probabilities than non-shared clonotypes. When naive CD4 clonotypes were compared across a handful of donors, around 5% were shared. The sole specimen, blood, was sampled, and tissue repertoires likely differ. Memory subsets had estimated richness that was generally smaller than that of naive subsets.

The protocol was immunoSEQ multiplex PCR, while the TCRdb copy is restricted to in-frame clones and leaves out a portion. The sample has 550,000 to 600,000 clones; 95% to 98% are singletons. The V gene is TRBV11-3, the J gene TRBJ2-1; D is ambiguous. Sequenced material: naive CD8+ T cells sorted from blood. The TCR sequence derives from a man aged 25 to 45 in good health. The CDR3 DNA is TGTGCCAGCAGCTTAGGGACGGGCAATGAGCAGTTCTTC. It translates to CASSLGTGNEQFF.